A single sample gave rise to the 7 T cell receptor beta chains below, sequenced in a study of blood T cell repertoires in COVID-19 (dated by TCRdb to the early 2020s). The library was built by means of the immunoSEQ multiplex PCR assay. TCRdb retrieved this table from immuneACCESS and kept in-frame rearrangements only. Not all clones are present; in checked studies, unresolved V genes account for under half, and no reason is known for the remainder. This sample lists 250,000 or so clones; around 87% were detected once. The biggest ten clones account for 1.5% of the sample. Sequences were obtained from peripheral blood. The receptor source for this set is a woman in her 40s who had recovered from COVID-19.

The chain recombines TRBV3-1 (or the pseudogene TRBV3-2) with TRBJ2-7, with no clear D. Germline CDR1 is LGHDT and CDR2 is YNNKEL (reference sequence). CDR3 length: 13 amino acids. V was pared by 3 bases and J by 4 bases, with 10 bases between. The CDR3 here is CASSHGRLYEQYF. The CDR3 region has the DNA TGTGCCAGCAGCCATGGCAGGCTTTACGAGCAGTACTTC.

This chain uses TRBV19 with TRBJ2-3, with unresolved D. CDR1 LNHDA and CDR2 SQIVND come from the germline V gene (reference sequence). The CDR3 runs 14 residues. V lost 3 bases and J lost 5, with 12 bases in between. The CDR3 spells CASSIYPSGDTQYF. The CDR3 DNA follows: TGTGCCAGTAGTATTTATCCCTCCGGAGATACGCAGTATTTT.

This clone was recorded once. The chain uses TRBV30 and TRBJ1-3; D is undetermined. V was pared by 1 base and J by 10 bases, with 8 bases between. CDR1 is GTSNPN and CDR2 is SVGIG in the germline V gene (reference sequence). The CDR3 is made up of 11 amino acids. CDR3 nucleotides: TGTGCCTGGAGTGCAACATTGACCATATATTTT. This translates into CAWSATLTIYF.

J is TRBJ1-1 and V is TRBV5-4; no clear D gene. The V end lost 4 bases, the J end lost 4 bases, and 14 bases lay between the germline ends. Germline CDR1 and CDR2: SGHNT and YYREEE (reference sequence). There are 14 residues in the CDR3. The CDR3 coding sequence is TGTGCCAGCAGCCCAGGACGGGAGGGCACTGAAGCTTTCTTT. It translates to CASSPGREGTEAFF.

The DNA of the CDR3 is TGTGCCAGCTCAAGGGGTGGAAACAATGAGCAGTTCTTC. Amino acid sequence: CASSRGGNNEQFF. The rearrangement uses TRBV18 and TRBJ2-1; a possible D gene is TRBD1 (5 bases). V lost 5 bases and J 5 bases, leaving 10 bases between the germline ends. The CDR3 length is 13 residues. Looked up from germline, CDR1 is KGHSH and CDR2 is LQKENI.

In DNA, the CDR3 is TGTGCCAGCAGCACACGTCAGGACGGGGGTGGGGAGCAGTACTTC. This gives the protein CASSTRQDGGGEQYF. This chain joins TRBV7-8 and TRBJ2-7; D possibly corresponds to TRBD2 (6 bases). The V and J ends lost 5 bases and 7 bases respectively, with 21 bases between them. The CDR3 is made up of 15 amino acids. Germline loops: CDR1 SGHVS, CDR2 FQNEAQ.

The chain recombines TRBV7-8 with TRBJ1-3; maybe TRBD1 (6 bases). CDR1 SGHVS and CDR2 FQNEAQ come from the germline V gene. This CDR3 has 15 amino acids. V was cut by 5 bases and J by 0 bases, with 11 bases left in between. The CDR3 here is CASSADSFSGNTIYF. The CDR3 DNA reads TGTGCCAGCAGCGCGGACAGTTTCTCTGGAAACACCATATATTTT.